This is a list of T cell receptor beta chains from one sample in a study of blood T cell repertoires in COVID-19. The table came from immunoSEQ multiplex PCR; TCRdb's copy has only in-frame clones and leaves some out. The sample has some 64,000 clones; around 79% are singletons. The material sequenced was peripheral blood. These receptors originate from a man in his 60s with acute or convalescent COVID-19. The CDR3 runs from the conserved cysteine through the conserved F or W.

V: TRBV7-3; J: TRBJ2-1; length: 14; CDR3: CASSLAGGYNEQFF
V: TRBV29-1; J: TRBJ2-7; length: 12; CDR3: CSAIQGPSEQYF
V: TRBV29-1; J: TRBJ1-2; length: 12; CDR3: CSVGDRSDGYTF
V: TRBV10-3; J: TRBJ2-3; length: 13; CDR3: CAISGGVTDTQYF
V: TRBV5-4; J: TRBJ2-7; length: 15; CDR3: CASSLLAGGSYEQYF
V: TRBV7-2; J: TRBJ2-5; length: 16; CDR3: CASSLRIAGGVETQYF
V: TRBV6-5; J: TRBJ1-1; length: 15; CDR3: CASSANRGRVTEAFF
V: TRBV7-9; J: TRBJ2-1; length: 14; CDR3: CASSLTGEVNEQFF
V: TRBV9; J: TRBJ2-5; length: 15; CDR3: CASSTRTGGVGTQYF
V: TRBV10-3; J: TRBJ1-5; length: 17; CDR3: CAISESARGRSNQPQHF
V: TRBV20-1; J: TRBJ2-1; length: 13; CDR3: CSASDASGNEQFF
V: TRBV10-2; J: TRBJ2-1; length: 15; CDR3: CASRTHGGGVNEQFF
V: TRBV30; J: TRBJ1-1; length: 13; CDR3: CAWSSDRGGAAFF
V: TRBV27; J: TRBJ1-1; length: 13; CDR3: CASREGQRTEAFF
V: TRBV2; J: TRBJ1-5; length: 16; CDR3: CASSSIGVGGNQPQHF
V: TRBV28; J: TRBJ1-5; length: 17; CDR3: CASSPRQGLGSNQPQHF